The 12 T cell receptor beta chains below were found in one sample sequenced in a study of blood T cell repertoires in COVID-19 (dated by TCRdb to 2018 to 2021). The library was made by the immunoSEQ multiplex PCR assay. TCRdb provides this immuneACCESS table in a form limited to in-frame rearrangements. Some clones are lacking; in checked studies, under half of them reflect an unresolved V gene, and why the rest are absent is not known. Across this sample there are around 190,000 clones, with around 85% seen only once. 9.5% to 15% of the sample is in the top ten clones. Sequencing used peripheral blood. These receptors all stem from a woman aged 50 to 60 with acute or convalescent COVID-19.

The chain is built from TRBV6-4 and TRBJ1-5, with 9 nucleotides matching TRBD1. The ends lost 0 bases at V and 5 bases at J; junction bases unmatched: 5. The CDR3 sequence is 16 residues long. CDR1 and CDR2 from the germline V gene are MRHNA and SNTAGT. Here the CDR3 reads CASSDSVTGGDQPQHF. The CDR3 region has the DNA TGTGCCAGCAGTGACTCAGTGACAGGGGGGGATCAGCCCCAGCATTTT.

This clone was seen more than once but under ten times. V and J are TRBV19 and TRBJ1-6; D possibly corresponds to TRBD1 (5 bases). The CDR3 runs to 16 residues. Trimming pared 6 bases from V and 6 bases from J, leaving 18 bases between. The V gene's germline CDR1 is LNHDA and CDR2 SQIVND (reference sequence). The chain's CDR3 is CASSTDGGGANSPLHF. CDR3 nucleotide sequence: TGTGCCAGTAGCACTGACGGCGGAGGGGCTAATTCACCCCTCCACTTT.

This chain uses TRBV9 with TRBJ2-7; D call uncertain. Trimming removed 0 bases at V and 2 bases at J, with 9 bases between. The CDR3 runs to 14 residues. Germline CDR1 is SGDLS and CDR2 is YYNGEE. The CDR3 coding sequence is TGTGCCAGCAGCGTAGCCCTAAATGCCTACGAGCAGTACTTC. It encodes CASSVALNAYEQYF.

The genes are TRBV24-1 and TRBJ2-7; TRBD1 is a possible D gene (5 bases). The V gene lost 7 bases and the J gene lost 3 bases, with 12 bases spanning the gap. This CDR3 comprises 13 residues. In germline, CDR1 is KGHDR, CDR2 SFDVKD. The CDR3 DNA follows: TGTGCCACCAGCCCTTGGGGCAGCTACGAGCAGTACTTC. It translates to CATSPWGSYEQYF.

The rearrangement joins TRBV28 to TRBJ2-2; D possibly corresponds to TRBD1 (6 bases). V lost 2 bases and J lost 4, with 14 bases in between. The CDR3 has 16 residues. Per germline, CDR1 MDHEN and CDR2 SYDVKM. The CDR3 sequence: CASSLRTASATGELFF. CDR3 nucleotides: TGTGCCAGCAGTTTAAGGACAGCCTCAGCCACCGGGGAGCTGTTTTTT.

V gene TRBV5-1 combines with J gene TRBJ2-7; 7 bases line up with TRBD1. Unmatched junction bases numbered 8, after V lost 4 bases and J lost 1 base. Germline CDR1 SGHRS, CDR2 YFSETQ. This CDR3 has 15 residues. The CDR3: CASSPTPGQSYEQYF. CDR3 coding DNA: TGCGCCAGCAGCCCTACTCCGGGACAGTCCTACGAGCAGTACTTC.

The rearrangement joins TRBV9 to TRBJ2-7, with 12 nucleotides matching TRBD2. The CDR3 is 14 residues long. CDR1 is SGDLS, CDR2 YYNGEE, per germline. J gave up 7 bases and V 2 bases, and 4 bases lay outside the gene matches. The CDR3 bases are TGTGCCAGCAGCGTGACTAGCGGGAGAGGGGAGCAGTACTTC. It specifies CASSVTSGRGEQYF.

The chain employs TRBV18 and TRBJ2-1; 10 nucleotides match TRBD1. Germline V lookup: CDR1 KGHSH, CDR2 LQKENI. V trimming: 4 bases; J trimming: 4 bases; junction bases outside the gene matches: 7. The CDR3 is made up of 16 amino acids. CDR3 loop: CASSQQGQGVYNEQFF. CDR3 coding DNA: TGTGCCAGCTCACAACAAGGACAGGGGGTATACAATGAGCAGTTCTTC.

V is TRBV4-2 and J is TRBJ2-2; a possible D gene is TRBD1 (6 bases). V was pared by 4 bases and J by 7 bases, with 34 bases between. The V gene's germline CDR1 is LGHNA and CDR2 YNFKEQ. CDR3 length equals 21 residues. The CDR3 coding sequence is TGTGCCAGCAGCCTTGACTCGGTTCGTAGGACAGACCTAAATTTGGACGGGGAGCTGTTTTTT. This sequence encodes CASSLDSVRRTDLNLDGELFF.

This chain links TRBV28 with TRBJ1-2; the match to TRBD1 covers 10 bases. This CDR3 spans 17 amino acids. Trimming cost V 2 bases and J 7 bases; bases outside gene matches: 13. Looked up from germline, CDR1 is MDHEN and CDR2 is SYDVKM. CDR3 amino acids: CASSLTGQGQHKVGYTF. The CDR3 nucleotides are TGTGCCAGCAGTTTAACGGGACAGGGGCAACATAAAGTTGGCTACACCTTC.

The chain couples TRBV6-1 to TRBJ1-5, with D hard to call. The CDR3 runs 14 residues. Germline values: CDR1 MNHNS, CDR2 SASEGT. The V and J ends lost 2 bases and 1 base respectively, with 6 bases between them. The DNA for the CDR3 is TGTGCCAGCAGTGAACAGGTGAGCAATCAGCCCCAGCATTTT. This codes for CASSEQVSNQPQHF.

The CDR3 sequence is CATSRDPLGQGIRNTEAFF. CDR3 DNA sequence: TGTGCCACCAGCAGAGACCCATTGGGACAGGGGATTAGGAACACTGAAGCTTTCTTT. The chain links TRBV15 to TRBJ1-1; TRBD1 aligns across 10 bases. Germline V gene lookup returns CDR1 LNHNV and CDR2 YYDKDF (reference sequence). The CDR3 loop spans 19 amino acids. V was clipped by 0 bases and J by 1 base; unmatched bases: 11.